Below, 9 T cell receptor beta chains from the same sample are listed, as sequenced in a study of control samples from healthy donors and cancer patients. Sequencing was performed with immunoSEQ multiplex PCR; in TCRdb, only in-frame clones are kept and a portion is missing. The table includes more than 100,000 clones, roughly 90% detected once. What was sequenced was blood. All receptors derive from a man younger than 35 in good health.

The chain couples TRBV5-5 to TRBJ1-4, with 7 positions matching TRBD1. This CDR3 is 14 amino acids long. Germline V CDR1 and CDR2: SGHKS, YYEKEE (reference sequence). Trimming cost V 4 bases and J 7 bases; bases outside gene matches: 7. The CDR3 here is CASSRPTGVEKLFF. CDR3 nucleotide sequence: TGTGCCAGCAGCCGCCCTACAGGGGTTGAAAAACTGTTTTTT.

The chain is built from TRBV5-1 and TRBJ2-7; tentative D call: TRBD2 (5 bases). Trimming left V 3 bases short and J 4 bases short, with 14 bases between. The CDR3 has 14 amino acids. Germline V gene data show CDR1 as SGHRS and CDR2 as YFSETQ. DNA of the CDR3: TGCGCCAGCAGCTCCCAAGGTGGAGGATACGAGCAGTACTTC. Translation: CASSSQGGGYEQYF.

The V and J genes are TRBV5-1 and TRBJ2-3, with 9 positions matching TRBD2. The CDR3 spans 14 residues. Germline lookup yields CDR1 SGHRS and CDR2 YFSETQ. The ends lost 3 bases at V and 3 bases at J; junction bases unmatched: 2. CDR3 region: CASSYGLATDTQYF. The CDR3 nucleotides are TGCGCCAGCAGCTATGGACTAGCGACAGATACGCAGTATTTT. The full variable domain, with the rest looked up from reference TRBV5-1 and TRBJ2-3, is KAGVTQTPRYLIKTRGQQVTLSCSPISGHRSVSWYQQTPGQGLQFLFEYFSETQRNKGNFPGRFSGRQFSNSRSEMNVSTLELGDSALYLCASSYGLATDTQYFGPGTRLTVL.

Here the CDR3 DNA reads TGCGCCAGCAGCCATCTAGCGGGAGTCTACAATGAGCAGTTCTTC. Encoded protein: CASSHLAGVYNEQFF. The gene calls are TRBV4-1 and TRBJ2-1, with 10 bases identical to TRBD2. The germline V gene has CDR1 MGHRA and CDR2 YSYEKL. CDR3 length equals 15 residues. J lost 3 bases, V lost 3 bases, and 2 bases had no gene match.

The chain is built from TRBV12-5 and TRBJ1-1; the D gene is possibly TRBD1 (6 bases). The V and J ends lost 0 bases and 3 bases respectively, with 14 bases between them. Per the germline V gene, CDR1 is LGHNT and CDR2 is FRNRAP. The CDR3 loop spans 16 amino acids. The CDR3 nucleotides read TGTGCTAGTGGTTTGGTACTAGAGGGGGGGGACACTGAAGCTTTCTTT. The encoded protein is CASGLVLEGGDTEAFF.

The CDR3, as DNA: TGCGCCAGCAGCCAAGATTATTCTGGCAGGGGGCCCTCCGCTGGGGCCAACGTCCTGACTTTC. The encoded protein is CASSQDYSGRGPSAGANVLTF. This sequence joins TRBV4-1 and TRBJ2-6; 8 bases agree with TRBD1. V gave up 0 bases and J gave up 2 bases; unmatched junction bases: 15. Per the germline V gene, CDR1 is MGHRA and CDR2 is YSYEKL. This CDR3 has 21 residues.

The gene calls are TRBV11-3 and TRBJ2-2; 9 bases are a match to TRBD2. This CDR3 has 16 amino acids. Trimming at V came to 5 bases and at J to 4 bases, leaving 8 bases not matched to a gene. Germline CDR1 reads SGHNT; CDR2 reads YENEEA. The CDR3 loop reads CASSTQEAGGTGELFF. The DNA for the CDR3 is TGTGCCAGCAGCACCCAAGAAGCGGGAGGCACCGGGGAGCTGTTTTTT. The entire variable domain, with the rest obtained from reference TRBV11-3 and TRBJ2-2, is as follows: EAGVVQSPRYKIIEKKQPVAFWCNPISGHNTLYWYLQNLGQGPELLIRYENEEAVDDSQLPKDRFSAERLKGVDSTLKIQPAELGDSAVYLCASSTQEAGGTGELFFGEGSRLTVL.

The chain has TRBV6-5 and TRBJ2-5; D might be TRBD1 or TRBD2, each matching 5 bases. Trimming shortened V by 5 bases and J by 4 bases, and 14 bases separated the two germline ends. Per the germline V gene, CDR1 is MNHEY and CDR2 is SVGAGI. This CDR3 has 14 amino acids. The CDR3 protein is CASSPGPPLETQYF. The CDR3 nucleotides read TGTGCCAGCAGTCCGGGACCACCCTTAGAGACCCAGTACTTC.

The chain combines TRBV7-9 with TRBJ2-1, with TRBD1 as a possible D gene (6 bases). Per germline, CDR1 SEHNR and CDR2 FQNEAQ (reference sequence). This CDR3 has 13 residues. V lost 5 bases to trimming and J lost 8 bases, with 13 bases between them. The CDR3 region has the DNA TGTGCCAGCAGCCAGAACAGGGATCATGAGCAGTTCTTC. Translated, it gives CASSQNRDHEQFF.